The 8 T cell receptor beta chains given below trace back to one sample, sequenced in a study of shared clonotypes between healthy human individuals. TCRdb keeps only in-frame clones here, not all; method: immunoSEQ multiplex PCR. The data show approximately 1,500,000 clones, roughly 96% seen once. Sequences were obtained from naive CD4+ T cells sorted from blood. The subset: CD45RA+ positively selected. These TCRs come from a man under 40 in good health.

This clone was seen only once. The chain employs TRBV6-5 and TRBJ2-7; D is unclear. Trimming took 2 bases from V and 3 from J, leaving 14 bases between them. The CDR3 spans 15 residues. Germline V gene lookup returns CDR1 MNHEY and CDR2 SVGAGI. This chain's CDR3 is CASSYGFNLHYEQYF. Written as DNA, the CDR3 is TGTGCCAGCAGTTACGGGTTTAATCTGCACTACGAGCAGTACTTC.

This clone has only one observation. This chain joins TRBV5-5 and TRBJ1-3, with D possibly TRBD1 on 5 matching bases. V gave up 5 bases and J gave up 0 bases, with 9 bases separating them. This CDR3 is built from 14 residues. Germline assignment: CDR1 SGHKS and CDR2 YYEKEE (reference sequence). The CDR3 sequence is CASRLDSSGNTIYF. As DNA, the CDR3 is TGTGCCAGCAGATTAGACAGCTCTGGAAACACCATATATTTT.

The V call is TRBV7-2, the J call TRBJ2-7; 7 positions agree with TRBD2. Unmatched junction bases numbered 6, after V lost 5 bases and J lost 2 bases. Germline CDR1 reads SGHTA; CDR2 reads FQGNSA. The CDR3 runs 14 residues. The DNA for the CDR3 is TGTGCCAGCAGCCCTACGGGACTACCCTACGAGCAGTACTTC. This sequence encodes CASSPTGLPYEQYF.

The gene calls are TRBV6-5 and TRBJ2-1; 8 bases map to TRBD2. Germline CDR1 and CDR2: MNHEY and SVGAGI. The V segment lost 11 bases and the J segment 7 bases; nucleotides outside the gene matches: 16. The CDR3 consists of 15 residues. This CDR3 is CAAQLRGGIGNEQFF. The CDR3 DNA sequence: TGTGCCGCCCAATTACGCGGGGGGATTGGGAATGAGCAGTTCTTC.

V gene TRBV5-1 combines with J gene TRBJ2-1; unclear D gene. CDR1 and CDR2 (germline): SGHRS, YFSETQ. CDR3 length: 14 amino acids. V was cut by 0 bases and J by 0 bases, with 4 bases left in between. The CDR3 nucleotides read TGCGCCAGCAGCTTGGTTGACTCCTACAATGAGCAGTTCTTC. This translates into CASSLVDSYNEQFF.

The J gene is TRBJ1-1, the V gene TRBV10-2; D call uncertain. Germline assignment: CDR1 WSHSY and CDR2 SAAADI. Trimming removed 4 bases at V and 4 bases at J, with 13 bases between. The CDR3 has 14 residues. DNA of the CDR3: TGCGCCAGCAGTGGGCGGGGAATGGGCACTGAAGCTTTCTTT. The encoded protein is CASSGRGMGTEAFF.

The V call is TRBV6-5, the J call TRBJ1-1; unclear D gene. Trimming shortened V by 3 bases and J by 1 base, and 9 bases separated the two germline ends. There are 14 residues in the CDR3. Germline loops: CDR1 MNHEY, CDR2 SVGAGI. The CDR3 bases are TGTGCCAGCAGTTATAACGGCCCGAACACTGAAGCTTTCTTT. Translated, it gives CASSYNGPNTEAFF.

The gene calls are TRBV6-5 and TRBJ2-2; D remains ambiguous. Trimming shortened V by 8 bases and J by 7 bases, and 11 bases separated the two germline ends. The germline CDR1 and CDR2 sequences are MNHEY and SVGAGI. The CDR3 spans 12 residues. CDR3 sequence reads: CASGIRDGELFF. Written as DNA, the CDR3 is TGTGCCAGCGGGATAAGGGACGGGGAGCTGTTTTTT.